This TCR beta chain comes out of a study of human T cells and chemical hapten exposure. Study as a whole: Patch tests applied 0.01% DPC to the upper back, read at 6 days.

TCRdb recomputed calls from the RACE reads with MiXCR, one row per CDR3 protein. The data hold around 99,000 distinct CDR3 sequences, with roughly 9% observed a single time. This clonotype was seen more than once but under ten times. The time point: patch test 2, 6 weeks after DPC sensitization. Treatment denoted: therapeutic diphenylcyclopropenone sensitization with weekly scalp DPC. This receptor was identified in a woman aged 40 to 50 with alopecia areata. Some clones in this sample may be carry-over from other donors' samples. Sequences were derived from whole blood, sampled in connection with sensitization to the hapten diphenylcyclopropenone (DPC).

The CDR3 nucleotides are TGTGCCAGCAGCCAAGAACAGGGGTACGGGGCCAACGTCCTGACTTTC. This encodes CASSQEQGYGANVLTF. This rearrangement joins TRBV4-2 to TRBJ2-6; TRBD1 aligns across 7 bases. Trimming at V came to 0 bases and at J to 4 bases, leaving 3 bases not matched to a gene. The CDR3 spans 16 residues. Germline V gene lookup returns CDR1 LGHNA and CDR2 YNFKEQ.